One and the same sample provided the 17 T cell receptor beta chains below, sequenced in a study of blood T cells in healthy people across ages. The use of a sample-barcoded 5' primer and a J-beta primer mix characterized a second PCR of 7 to 11 cycles. MiXCR, run by TCRdb on the 5' RACE reads, gives a single entry per CDR3 protein. Of around 870,000 distinct CDR3 sequences listed, 29% are singletons. Sequenced input: blood. The receptors were sampled from a woman of 80 years or more in good health.

The chain combines TRBV7-8 with TRBJ2-5; TRBD1 agrees at 7 bases. The V gene end was trimmed by 2 bases and the J gene end by 5 bases; junction bases not matched to a gene: 14. The germline V gene encodes CDR1 SGHVS and CDR2 FQNEAQ. CDR3 length: 17 amino acids. The CDR3 DNA is TGTGCCAGCAGCTTAAGCCCCCTAACAGGGGCCGGGGAGACCCAGTACTTC. Translated: CASSLSPLTGAGETQYF.

This clonotype has ten or more counts. The chain uses TRBV7-4 and TRBJ2-3; 10 bases fit TRBD2. J was trimmed by 4 bases and V by 3 bases; bases with no gene match: 10. Germline V gene sequence: CDR1 SGHVT, CDR2 SQSDAQ. There are 17 residues in the CDR3. Written as DNA, the CDR3 is TGTGCCAGCAGCTTTCGTGTACTAGCGGGGAAGCCAGATACGCAGTATTTT. Amino acid sequence: CASSFRVLAGKPDTQYF.

The chain uses TRBV27 and TRBJ2-5; 10 bases align to TRBD2. The CDR3 sequence is 16 residues long. In germline, CDR1 is MNHEY, CDR2 SMNVEV (reference sequence). J gave up 1 base and V 4 bases, and 6 bases lay outside the gene matches. The CDR3 DNA is TGTGCCAGCAGTTCCCTAGCGGGGGCGACCCAAGAGACCCAGTACTTC. Its protein is CASSSLAGATQETQYF.

This clonotype was picked up many times. This sequence joins TRBV6-2 or TRBV6-3 and TRBJ2-4, with TRBD1 matching over 11 bases. CDR1 and CDR2 from the germline V gene are MNHEY and SVGEGT. V shed 6 bases, J shed 3 bases, and the junction held 7 bases outside the gene matches. This CDR3 comprises 16 residues. The chain's CDR3 is CASSEEGQGVKNIQYF. DNA of the CDR3: TGTGCCAGCAGCGAAGAGGGACAGGGGGTCAAAAACATTCAGTACTTC.

Notes on this clonotype: This may stem from a read error, because a much larger clone lies one nucleotide away. V gene TRBV7-9 combines with J gene TRBJ2-1; 10 bases agree with TRBD1. Germline V lookup: CDR1 SEHNR, CDR2 FQNEAQ (reference sequence). Trimming took 4 bases from V and 6 from J; bases not matched to a gene: 6. CDR3 length: 15 residues. The CDR3 DNA reads as TGTGCCAGCAGCTCCGGGACAGGGGTGGGCAATGAGCAGTTCTTC. This translates into CASSSGTGVGNEQFF.

This chain links TRBV12-3 or TRBV12-4 with TRBJ1-5; 8 bases match TRBD1. J was trimmed by 4 bases and V by 3 bases; bases with no gene match: 5. This CDR3 comprises 15 residues. As DNA, the CDR3 is TGTGCCAGCAGTTTTGGACAGGGAGCGAATCAGCCCCAGCATTTT. It is translated as CASSFGQGANQPQHF.

The chain recombines TRBV10-3 with TRBJ1-5; the match to TRBD1 covers 10 bases. Germline CDR1 and CDR2: ENHRY and SYGVKD. There are 14 residues in the CDR3. Trimming took 6 bases from V and 7 from J; bases not matched to a gene: 6. CDR3 nucleotides: TGTGCCATCAGCGACAGGGGGCAAGAGCAGCCCCAGCATTTT. Translating gives CAISDRGQEQPQHF.

This clonotype was detected ten times or more. The rearrangement links TRBV7-2 to TRBJ1-5; TRBD1 is a possible D gene (5 bases). Trimming removed 5 bases at V and 0 bases at J, with 14 bases between. From germline, CDR1 is SGHTA and CDR2 FQGNSA. This CDR3 has 16 amino acids. The CDR3 bases are TGTGCCAGCAGCGTTGGGACCGGCTATAGCAATCAGCCCCAGCATTTT. It is translated as CASSVGTGYSNQPQHF.

The rearrangement links TRBV18 to TRBJ1-1; no firm D call. In germline, CDR1 is KGHSH, CDR2 LQKENI. The CDR3 runs 14 residues. The V and J ends lost 0 bases and 1 base respectively, with 6 bases between them. The CDR3 reads CASSPPSPNTEAFF. The DNA of the CDR3 is TGTGCCAGCTCACCACCGAGTCCGAACACTGAAGCTTTCTTT.

The chain has TRBV7-2 and TRBJ2-2; D unclear. The CDR3 is 15 amino acids. The germline V gene has CDR1 SGHTA and CDR2 FQGNSA. V lost 5 bases and J 6 bases, leaving 16 bases between the germline ends. CDR3 nucleotides: TGTGCCAGCAGCATCTCTGGGGTCCGCTCCGGGGAGCTGTTTTTT. This translates into CASSISGVRSGELFF.

The chain links TRBV12-3 or TRBV12-4 to TRBJ1-1, with D possibly matching TRBD1 (5 bases). CDR3 length equals 13 residues. The V gene lost 8 bases and the J gene lost 0 bases, with 10 bases spanning the gap. CDR3 loop: CASARAMNTEAFF. CDR3 nucleotides: TGTGCCAGCGCCAGGGCAATGAACACTGAAGCTTTCTTT.

This clonotype has a count of ten or more. A read error may be the cause here, since a much bigger clone is one base away. The genes are TRBV12-3 or TRBV12-4 and TRBJ2-5; no clear D. This CDR3 contains 14 residues. Trimming stripped 4 bases from V and 2 bases from J, with 11 bases between. The CDR3 nucleotides are TGTGCCAGCAGTTGGCAGCTGCCACAAGAGACCCAGTACTTC. Translating it yields CASSWQLPQETQYF.

This clonotype was picked up many times. V usage is TRBV6-5 and J usage is TRBJ2-5, with 10 bases lining up with TRBD2. Germline assignment: CDR1 MNHEY and CDR2 SVGAGI. The CDR3 spans 16 residues. V gave up 4 bases and J gave up 6 bases; unmatched junction bases: 11. The DNA of the CDR3 is TGTGCCAGCAGTTCTTTATTCGGGACTAGCGTCAAGACCCAGTACTTC. This codes for CASSSLFGTSVKTQYF.

This clonotype appeared many times. V is TRBV6-5 and J is TRBJ1-4; D call uncertain. The CDR3 is 14 residues long. Trimming took off 6 bases at V and 4 bases at J, with 12 bases between the two ends. CDR1 is MNHEY and CDR2 is SVGAGI in the germline V gene. This chain's CDR3 is CASSLTPFNEKLFF. For the CDR3, the DNA is TGTGCCAGCAGCCTGACGCCCTTTAATGAAAAACTGTTTTTT.

This clonotype was found a few times. The V call is TRBV12-3 or TRBV12-4, the J call TRBJ1-1; 8 nucleotides align to TRBD1. There are 15 residues in the CDR3. V gave up 5 bases and J gave up 5 bases; unmatched junction bases: 10. CDR3 in amino acids: CASSAQQGGWTEAFF. DNA of the CDR3: TGTGCCAGCAGTGCCCAACAGGGGGGATGGACTGAAGCTTTCTTT.

This clonotype has ten or more counts. V is TRBV15 and J is TRBJ2-3, with TRBD2 matching 11 bases. The J segment lost 1 base and the V segment lost 7 bases, leaving 1 base of the junction unmatched. CDR1 LNHNV and CDR2 YYDKDF come from the germline V gene (reference sequence). The CDR3 length is 14 residues. The CDR3 here is CATKTSGGTDTQYF. CDR3 in DNA: TGTGCCACCAAGACTAGCGGGGGCACAGATACGCAGTATTTT. The variable domain in full, completed from reference TRBV15 and TRBJ2-3, reads DAMVIQNPRYQVTQFGKPVTLSCSQTLNHNVMYWYQQKSSQAPKLLFHYYDKDFNNEADTPDNFQSRRPNTSFCFLDIRSPGLGDTAMYLCATKTSGGTDTQYFGPGTRLTVL.

This clonotype appeared many times. The V gene is TRBV7-2, the J gene TRBJ2-5, with D perhaps TRBD2 (8 bases). The CDR3 consists of 15 residues. Germline V gene sequence: CDR1 SGHTA, CDR2 FQGNSA. Trimming stripped 2 bases from V and 5 bases from J, with 15 bases between. CDR3 sequence: CASSLKGGGRETQYF. CDR3 nucleotide sequence: TGTGCCAGCAGCTTAAAAGGGGGCGGGAGGGAGACCCAGTACTTC.